This T cell receptor (beta chain) was sequenced in a study of cytomegalovirus exposure and HLA in healthy donors (TCRdb year 2017). Broadly, across the study: According to a later analysis, one platform produced both the 120 validation repertoires and the roughly 660 repertoires of the first cohort. The study aimed to test whether signatures of past pathogen exposure could be identified by cataloging public T cell receptors. Besides the first cohort of around 670 subjects, a separate validation cohort made up of over 95 different subjects was used. The study combined high-throughput TCR immunosequencing, statistical association of individual TCRs with disease status, and machine learning to predict cytomegalovirus infection status.

Remarks on this clone: Its recognized antigen is unknown. Nothing much larger sits one base from this clone, and base qualities are not available.

Libraries came from the immunoSEQ multiplex PCR assay. The authors processed their data as follows. A statistical classification framework was developed to diagnose cytomegalovirus status using the catalog of TCR beta chain sequences. TCRdb took over this immuneACCESS table, retaining in-frame rearrangements with V and J assigned. Such tables are incomplete; in checked studies, under half of the missing clones stem from an unresolved V gene, and the remainder is unexplained. V, J and clone size reflect that table, while D and trimming were determined from the DNA. The sample table lists approximately 300,000 clones, about nine tenths of them with a count of one. 0.65% to 0.85% of the sample lies in the top ten. The donors were included in the validation cohort of 120 subjects, a group kept apart from the roughly 690-subject first cohort. Cut back by 4 bases and 3 bases, the V and J ends lie 7 bases apart. From cysteine to phenylalanine, the CDR3 is 12 amino acids long. Of all the DNA, just the CDR3 is kept, 36 bases in frame from base 1. CDR1 SGDLS and CDR2 YYNGEE were looked up in the germline V gene.

The paper as a whole reports these results and caveats: Across donors, most TCR sequences were observed very rarely, whereas some public TCRs were present in many individuals. A later analysis found that TCRs clustered in the first cohort also tended to co-occur in the 120 validation repertoires, with more than 90% of cluster scores above 0. All 120 or so repertoires were used to score co-occurrence in the validation cohort in a later analysis, because that analysis had no HLA typing for the cohort. In the study, about 150 TCR beta chains were listed as associated with cytomegalovirus. The authors suggested that the approach could potentially be generalized to other disease states and immunological phenotypes. The classifier was reported to diagnose cytomegalovirus status with high specificity and sensitivity in both the original and validation cohorts. A few of the identified cytomegalovirus-associated TCR beta chains were confirmed in vitro to be specific for cytomegalovirus antigens.

The chain is made from TRBV9 and TRBJ1-1, with an unclear D gene assignment. The clonotype originates from a woman aged 18 to 35 in good health and CMV-seronegative. Sequencing was performed on PBMCs. The CDR3 region reads CASSPQDTEAFF. The DNA sequence reads TGTGCCAGCAGCCCCCAGGACACTGAAGCTTTCTTT.